These T cell receptor beta chains were read from a single sample in a study of blood T cell repertoires in COVID-19. Clones were sequenced by immunoSEQ multiplex PCR, and TCRdb holds only the in-frame ones, with some missing. Of 70,000 to 90,000 clones listed, 75% to 95% were seen once; the top ten hold roughly 7.2%. The sequencing sample was made of peripheral blood. The receptors shown here come from a human donor in a cohort sampled during active COVID-19. CDR3s include the opening cysteine and the closing phenylalanine or tryptophan. The D gene is left open where the match is weak. A clone size is listed for some rows: how often the clone was seen (once, few, many), or a class if it is expanded.

>.|18|.|TRBJ2-7|TRBV13
CASSLIPIPGGGPNEQYF
TGTGCCAGCAGCTTAATTCCCATTCCGGGAGGGGGCCCCAACGAGCAGTACTTC
>.|14|.|TRBJ2-3|TRBV5-6
CASSFPTSTDTQYF
TGTGCCAGCAGCTTCCCTACTAGCACAGATACGCAGTATTTT
>TRBD2|14|.|TRBJ2-7|TRBV6-5
CASSYLAGGYEQYF
TGTGCCAGCAGTTACCTAGCGGGGGGCTACGAGCAGTACTTC
>TRBD1|12|.|TRBJ1-1|TRBV12-3/TRBV12-4
CASSSGQGRAFF
TGTGCCAGCAGTTCGGGACAGGGTAGAGCTTTCTTT
>.|13|.|TRBJ1-5|TRBV30
CAWSIGGGQPQHF
TGTGCCTGGAGTATCGGGGGTGGACAGCCCCAGCATTTT
>.|14|.|TRBJ2-3|TRBV29-1
CSGQHTLAPDTQYF
TGCAGCGGTCAACATACCTTGGCCCCAGATACGCAGTATTTT
>TRBD1|17|.|TRBJ2-3|TRBV5-1
CASSPGSGQGWSDTQYF
TGCGCCAGCAGCCCGGGGTCAGGACAGGGGTGGTCAGATACGCAGTATTTT
>.|15|.|TRBJ1-1|TRBV28
CASSSTGTANTEAFF
TGTGCCAGCAGTTCCACAGGCACGGCAAACACTGAAGCTTTCTTT
>TRBD2|17|.|TRBJ2-5|TRBV7-8
CASSLGGLAGIQETQYF
TGTGCCAGCAGCTTAGGCGGCCTAGCGGGGATACAAGAGACCCAGTACTTC
>.|13|.|TRBJ2-3|TRBV18
CASSGQVTDTQYF
TGTGCCAGCTCAGGGCAGGTCACAGATACGCAGTATTTT
>.|16|.|TRBJ1-3|TRBV7-8
CASSLAARGSGNTIYF
TGTGCCAGCAGCTTAGCGGCCAGGGGCTCTGGAAACACCATATATTTT
>.|14|.|TRBJ1-2|TRBV29-1
CSVEDRVVGYGYTF
TGCAGCGTTGAAGACAGGGTTGTTGGCTATGGCTACACCTTC
>.|13|.|TRBJ1-2|TRBV6-4
CASRDSVNYGYTF
TGTGCCAGCAGGGACAGCGTTAACTATGGCTACACCTTC
>.|14|once|TRBJ1-3|TRBV7-8
CASSLGWRGHTIYF
TGTGCCAGCAGCTTAGGCTGGCGAGGGCACACCATATATTTT
>.|15|.|TRBJ2-3|TRBV5-1
CASSLARQATDTQYF
TGCGCCAGCAGCTTGGCTCGACAGGCCACAGATACGCAGTATTTT
>TRBD2|17|.|TRBJ2-1|TRBV28
CASRQYLLAGVNYGQFF
TGTGCCAGCAGGCAATATCTCCTAGCGGGGGTAAACTACGGGCAGTTCTTC
>TRBD1|13|.|TRBJ2-7|TRBV6-5
CASRRDRDYEQYF
TGTGCCAGCAGACGGGACAGGGACTACGAGCAGTACTTC
>.|14|.|TRBJ2-7|TRBV6-1
CASSEAGPGDEQYF
TGTGCCAGCAGTGAAGCGGGACCGGGGGATGAGCAGTACTTC
>.|14|.|TRBJ1-2|TRBV11-2
CASSLRDSGGGYTF
TGTGCCAGCAGCTTAAGAGACAGCGGAGGGGGCTACACCTTC
>.|18|.|TRBJ1-5|TRBV28
CASRLARDTGSSNQPQHF
TGTGCCAGCCGTCTTGCTCGGGATACAGGGAGTAGCAATCAGCCCCAGCATTTT
>.|15|.|TRBJ2-2|TRBV5-4
CASRRGPSEPGELFF
TGTGCCAGCCGACGAGGGCCCTCTGAGCCGGGGGAGCTGTTTTTT
>.|12|once|TRBJ2-1|TRBV7-9
CASSWDWNEQFF
TGTGCCAGCAGCTGGGACTGGAATGAGCAGTTCTTC
>TRBD1|12|once|TRBJ1-1|TRBV2
CASSFTDRGAFF
TGTGCCAGCAGCTTTACCGACAGGGGGGCTTTCTTT
>.|15|once|TRBJ1-6|TRBV19
CASSIVAHNNSPLHF
TGTGCCAGTAGTATAGTAGCCCATAATAATTCACCCCTCCACTTT
>TRBD1|15|.|TRBJ1-5|TRBV6-5
CASSPRTGVNQPQHF
TGTGCCAGCAGTCCCCGGACAGGGGTCAATCAGCCCCAGCATTTT
>.|12|once|TRBJ2-3|TRBV6-2/TRBV6-3
CASSQAADTQYF
TGTGCCAGCAGTCAGGCCGCGGATACGCAGTATTTT
>TRBD1|16|.|TRBJ1-1|TRBV5-4
CASSLGTGSMNTEAFF
TGTGCCAGCAGCTTGGGGACAGGAAGTATGAACACTGAAGCTTTCTTT
>TRBD1|13|.|TRBJ1-6|TRBV7-2
CASRPTGVSPLHF
TGTGCCAGCAGGCCGACAGGGGTCTCACCCCTCCACTTT
>.|14|.|TRBJ2-7|TRBV28
CASGGSLRGHEQYF
TGTGCCAGCGGGGGGAGTCTAAGGGGCCACGAGCAGTACTTC
>TRBD1|15|.|TRBJ2-2|TRBV7-6
CASRTGTGWAGELFF
TGTGCCAGCAGAACTGGGACAGGGTGGGCCGGGGAGCTGTTTTTT
>.|11|.|TRBJ1-2|TRBV28
CASRGAVGYTF
TGTGCCAGCAGGGGGGCTGTGGGCTACACCTTC
>TRBD2|15|.|TRBJ2-2|TRBV3-1/TRBV3-2
CASSQGLAGTGELFF
TGTGCCAGCAGCCAAGGGTTAGCGGGAACCGGGGAGCTGTTTTTT
>.|13|.|TRBJ1-1|TRBV10-2
CATTSRSGAEAFF
TGCGCCACTACCAGCAGGTCAGGGGCTGAAGCTTTCTTT
>TRBD1|15|few|TRBJ1-5|TRBV2
CASSGQGSYNQPQHF
TGTGCCAGCAGTGGACAGGGTTCGTACAATCAGCCCCAGCATTTT
>.|14|.|TRBJ1-1|TRBV18
CASSPSELFTEAFF
TGTGCCAGCTCACCATCGGAACTATTCACTGAAGCTTTCTTT
>TRBD1|15|.|TRBJ2-1|TRBV9
CASSPGQGGYNEQFF
TGTGCCAGCAGCCCGGGACAGGGGGGCTACAATGAGCAGTTCTTC
>TRBD2|19|.|TRBJ2-3|TRBV11-2
CASRTVGRASGGDPDTQYF
TGTGCCAGCAGAACTGTCGGGAGGGCTAGCGGGGGGGATCCAGATACGCAGTATTTT
>.|13|.|TRBJ2-5|TRBV5-6
CASSLSPGETQYF
TGTGCCAGCAGCTTGTCCCCGGGGGAGACCCAGTACTTC
>.|16|.|TRBJ1-1|TRBV5-6
CAATRGNPILDTEAFF
TGTGCCGCGACGCGAGGCAACCCAATTTTAGACACTGAAGCTTTCTTT
>.|13|.|TRBJ1-5|TRBV6-5
CASTERESQPQHF
TGTGCCAGCACAGAGAGGGAGAGTCAGCCCCAGCATTTT
>TRBD2|15|.|TRBJ2-1|TRBV3-1/TRBV3-2
CASSLTSGGGNEQFF
TGTGCCAGCAGCCTGACTAGCGGGGGCGGCAATGAGCAGTTCTTC
>.|13|.|TRBJ1-1|TRBV12-3/TRBV12-4
CASIYRVNTEAFF
TGTGCCAGCATCTACAGGGTGAACACTGAAGCTTTCTTT
>TRBD2|16|.|TRBJ2-5|TRBV3-1/TRBV3-2
CASSQDKTSGEETQYF
TGTGCCAGCAGCCAAGATAAGACTAGCGGGGAAGAGACCCAGTACTTC
>.|15|.|TRBJ2-7|TRBV24-1
CATNSLNGHSYEQYF
TGTGCCACCAACTCCCTCAACGGTCACTCCTACGAGCAGTACTTC
>TRBD1|16|.|TRBJ2-3|TRBV10-1
CASSGTWTGLTDTQYF
TGCGCCAGCAGCGGGACCTGGACAGGTTTAACAGATACGCAGTATTTT
>TRBD1|14|.|TRBJ2-7|TRBV19
CASTSGTGTYEQYF
TGTGCCAGTACTTCCGGGACAGGAACCTACGAGCAGTACTTC